The T cell receptor beta chain described here comes from a study of blood T cells in healthy people across ages. Study summary: About one barcoded beta molecule was captured per two T cells (by template switching).

Trimming pared 5 bases from V and 10 bases from J, leaving 15 bases between. This CDR3 spans 13 amino acids. Germline V gene lookup returns CDR1 MDHEN and CDR2 SYDVKM. Worth noting for this clonotype: The antigen remains undetermined. Possible read error: a much larger clone is one base away.

Findings of the study overall: Strongly correlated with naive T cell percentage was TCR beta diversity.

Every donor contributed roughly 11 milliliters of peripheral blood by blood draw. A second PCR, run for 7 to 11 cycles, used a sample-barcoded 5' primer plus a J-beta primer mix. Using its own MiXCR run on the 5' RACE reads, TCRdb lists one record per CDR3 protein. The sample contains about 670,000 distinct CDR3 sequences, more than 45% of which appear only once. This TCR was recovered from a woman older than 75 in good health. Material for sequencing was blood. This chain uses TRBV28 with TRBJ2-1, with D perhaps matching TRBD2 (5 bases). CDR3 bases: TGTGCCAGCAGTGTAAACCTAGCAGACGAGCAGTTCTTC. Its protein product is CASSVNLADEQFF.